The T cell receptor beta chain under discussion was sequenced for a study of vaccination effects on CD4 cells after COVID-19 (dated by TCRdb to between 2020 and 2023). Notes on the research overall: Two doses of either the BNT162b2 or the mRNA-1273 mRNA SARS-CoV-2 vaccine were administered to participants. In the study, cultures from other donors were sequenced using the Oncomine TCR Beta short-read assay on an Illumina iSeq 100. The study compared SARS-CoV-2 spike-specific CD4+ TCR repertoires before and after mRNA vaccination in COVID-19 convalescent patients and infection-naive vaccine recipients. A total of 10 COVID-19 convalescent patients and a handful of SARS-CoV-2-naive healthy vaccine recipients were included in the full study. Findings and caveats that apply to the study as a whole: In healthy vaccine recipients, vaccine-induced clones were almost all SARS-CoV-2 mono-reactive, with only 1 of 255 being cross-reactive with common cold coronaviruses. The study was limited by a small number of convalescent patients and lacked early post-infection timepoints. Marked clonal contraction was observed in both infection-induced and vaccine-induced clones at late post-vaccination timepoints, consistent with waning T cell responses.

In the ViraFEST assay, PBMC were stimulated with viral peptide pools, and antigen-specific CD4+ T cell clonotypes were then identified by expansion using TCR sequencing. After approximately eleven days of culture, CD4+ T cells were isolated with the EasySep CD4+ T cell isolation kit. Negative nucleocapsid antibody results before and after vaccination confirmed that the healthy vaccine recipients had no prior SARS-CoV-2 infection. Each well held 1.5 million to 2.5 million PBMC cultured in IMDM containing 5% human AB serum, 9.5 to 10 IU/ml IL-2 and gentamicin, along with roughly 10 ug/ml peptides. Half of the culture medium was replaced with fresh IL-2-containing medium on days 3 and 7. Unless otherwise noted, each peptide stimulation condition was cultured in triplicate wells. PBMC were separated from whole blood using Ficoll-Paque Plus gradient centrifugation and were then either cryopreserved at -140C or used fresh. The overlapping peptide pools covered the spike proteins of SARS-CoV-2 and of the common cold coronaviruses HCoV-NL63, HCoV-OC43 and HCoV-229E. The QIAamp micro DNA kit was used to extract genomic DNA from the cultured CD4+ T cells.

The library was produced with the immunoSEQ multiplex PCR assay. DNA from the CD4+ T cells that had been cultured and isolated underwent TCR beta CDR3 sequencing. The study's own analysis went as follows. Non-productive TCR sequences were discarded, and reads were trimmed to the CDR3 region, with only CDR3s of 7 or more amino acids retained. The MANAFEST web app was used to pick out antigen-specific clonotypes by comparing their expansion in peptide wells with that in reference cultures. To be called positive, a clone needed expansion at FDR<0.05 compared with the reference and with all other wells, an odds ratio greater than 5, and a frequency greater than 0.1% in two replicate wells. Cross-reactive clonotypes were defined as significantly expanded in SARS-CoV-2 spike wells and in at least one common cold coronavirus spike condition. CDR3 similarity was assessed by Levenshtein distance using the stringdist R package, and unrooted trees were constructed with ape in R 3.6.1. Sourced from immuneACCESS, this table was stored by TCRdb with only in-frame sequences that have V and J called. A share of the clones is absent; for the studies checked, an unresolved V gene accounts for under half, and the remainder has no known explanation. For V, J and clone size, that table is used; D and trimming come from the DNA. The sample records about 55,000 clones, roughly two thirds of which are singletons. The ten largest clonotypes hold approximately 20% of the sample.

This clone was seen a single time. Its cognate antigen has yet to be identified. No base-level quality is on record; no much larger clone is a single base apart. Ends trimmed: V by 3 bases, J by 1 base; bases unmatched to a gene: 3. Counted from cysteine to phenylalanine, this CDR3 has 16 amino acids. CDR3 DNA only is kept here, 48 bases in frame from base 1. CDR1 and CDR2, per the germline V gene (reference sequence), are SGHNT and YYREEE. Material: CD4+ T cells from PBMCs cultured with SARS-CoV-2 spike peptides, obtained before COVID-19 vaccination. The cell subset or site label on this specimen signifies: SARS-CoV-2 spike overlapping peptide pool stimulation. This sequence originates from a human donor who received a COVID-19 vaccine. The chain couples TRBV5-4 to TRBJ2-2, with 10 bases in between that match TRBD2. The sequenced DNA is TGTGCCAGCAGCTCTCGACTAGCGGGGAACACCGGGGAGCTGTTTTTT. Its translation reads: CASSSRLAGNTGELFF.